This T cell receptor beta chain was retrieved from a study of metastatic and nonmetastatic thyroid tumors. Study background: The study looked at repertoires side by side in blood and in tumor or nodule tissue from malignant and benign thyroid patients.

This clone was detected only a few times. Its target is unknown. Whole-study findings and limits: Reportedly, malignant thyroid tumors had significantly higher TCR beta diversity than benign nodules, in blood and tumor.

MiXCR was used by TCRdb to re-call the PCR reads. The data show about 20,000 clones, under 25% seen once. The CDR3 totals 16 residues. V was clipped by 7 bases and J by 3 bases; unmatched bases: 11. In germline, CDR1 is MDHEN, CDR2 SYDVKM. All patients were untreated before thyroid surgery. The gene calls are TRBV28 and TRBJ2-2; TRBD1 matches at 7 bases. The TCR was taken from a male donor with papillary thyroid cancer or a benign thyroid nodule (not recorded which). Some clones in this sample may be carry-over from other donors' samples. The specimen sequenced was tumor tissue. This CDR3 is CASTHSGTVDTGELFF. The CDR3 DNA reads as TGTGCCAGCACGCACTCCGGGACAGTGGACACCGGGGAGCTGTTTTTT.